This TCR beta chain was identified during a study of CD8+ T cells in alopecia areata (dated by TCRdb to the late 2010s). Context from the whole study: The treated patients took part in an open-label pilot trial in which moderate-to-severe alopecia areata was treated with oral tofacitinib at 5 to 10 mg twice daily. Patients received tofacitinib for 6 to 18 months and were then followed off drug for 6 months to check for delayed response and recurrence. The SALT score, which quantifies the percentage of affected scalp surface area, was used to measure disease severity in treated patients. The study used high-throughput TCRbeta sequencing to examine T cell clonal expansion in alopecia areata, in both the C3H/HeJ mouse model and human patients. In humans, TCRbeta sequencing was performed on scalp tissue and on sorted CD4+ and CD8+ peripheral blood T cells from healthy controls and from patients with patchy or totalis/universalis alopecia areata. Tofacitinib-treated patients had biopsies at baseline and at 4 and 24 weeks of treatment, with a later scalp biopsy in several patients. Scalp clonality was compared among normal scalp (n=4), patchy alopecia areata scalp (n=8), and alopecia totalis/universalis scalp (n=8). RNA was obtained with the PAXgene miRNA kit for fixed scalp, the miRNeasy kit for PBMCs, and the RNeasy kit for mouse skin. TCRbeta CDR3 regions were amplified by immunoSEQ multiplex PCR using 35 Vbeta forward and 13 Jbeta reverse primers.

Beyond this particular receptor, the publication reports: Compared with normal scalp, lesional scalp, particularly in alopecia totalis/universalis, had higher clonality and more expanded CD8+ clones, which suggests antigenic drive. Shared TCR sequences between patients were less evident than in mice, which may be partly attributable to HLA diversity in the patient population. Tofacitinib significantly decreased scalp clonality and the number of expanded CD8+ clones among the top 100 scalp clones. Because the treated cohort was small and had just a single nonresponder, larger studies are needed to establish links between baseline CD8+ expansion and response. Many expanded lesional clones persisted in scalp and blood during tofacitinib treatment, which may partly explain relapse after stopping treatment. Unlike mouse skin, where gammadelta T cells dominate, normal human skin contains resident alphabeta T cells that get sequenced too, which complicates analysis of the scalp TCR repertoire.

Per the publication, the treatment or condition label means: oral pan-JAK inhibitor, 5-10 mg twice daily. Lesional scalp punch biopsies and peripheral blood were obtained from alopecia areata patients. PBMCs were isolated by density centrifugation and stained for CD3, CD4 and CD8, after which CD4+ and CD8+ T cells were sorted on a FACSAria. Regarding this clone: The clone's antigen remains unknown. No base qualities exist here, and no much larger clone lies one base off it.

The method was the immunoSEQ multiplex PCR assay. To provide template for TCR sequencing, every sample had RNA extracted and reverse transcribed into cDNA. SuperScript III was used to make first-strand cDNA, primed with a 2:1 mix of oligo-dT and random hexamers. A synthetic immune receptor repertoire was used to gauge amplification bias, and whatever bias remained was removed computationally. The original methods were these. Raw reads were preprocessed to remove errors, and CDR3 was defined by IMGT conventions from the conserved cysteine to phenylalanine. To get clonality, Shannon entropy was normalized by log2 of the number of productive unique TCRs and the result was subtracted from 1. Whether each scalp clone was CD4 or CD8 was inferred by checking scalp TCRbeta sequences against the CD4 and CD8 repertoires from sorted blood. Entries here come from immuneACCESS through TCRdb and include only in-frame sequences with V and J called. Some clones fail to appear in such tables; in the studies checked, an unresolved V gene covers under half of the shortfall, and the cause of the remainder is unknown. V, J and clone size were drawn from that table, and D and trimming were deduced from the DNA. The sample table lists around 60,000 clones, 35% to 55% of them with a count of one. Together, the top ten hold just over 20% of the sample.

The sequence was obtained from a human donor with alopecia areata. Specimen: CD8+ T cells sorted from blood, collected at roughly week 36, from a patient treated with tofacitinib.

The DNA reads TGCGCCAGCAGCCAAAAAGCAGGGCGAAATGAAGCTTTCTTT. Translated, this is CASSQKAGRNEAFF. The chain is assembled from TRBV4-1 and TRBJ1-1; the D gene is perhaps TRBD1, on 5 matching bases. The CDR3 runs 14 residues from the cysteine to the phenylalanine. The DNA shown is the 42-base CDR3, in frame from base 1. From a lookup of the germline V gene, CDR1 and CDR2 are MGHRA and YSYEKL. V was cut back by 2 bases and J by 7 bases, leaving a gap of 14 bases between them.